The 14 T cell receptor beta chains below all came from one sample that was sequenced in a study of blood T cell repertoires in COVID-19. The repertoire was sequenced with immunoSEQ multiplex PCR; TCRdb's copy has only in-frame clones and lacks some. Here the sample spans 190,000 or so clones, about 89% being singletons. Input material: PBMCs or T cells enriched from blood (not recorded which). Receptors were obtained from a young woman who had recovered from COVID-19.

The CDR3 region is CASRDPGQGVGTEKLFF. The CDR3 DNA sequence: TGTGCCAGCAGAGACCCGGGACAGGGCGTCGGGACCGAAAAACTGTTTTTT. The rearrangement joins TRBV27 to TRBJ1-4, with TRBD1 matching over 9 bases. V was pared by 6 bases and J by 8 bases, with 16 bases of the junction left unmatched. CDR3 length: 17 residues. CDR1 MNHEY and CDR2 SMNVEV come from the germline V gene (reference sequence). The whole variable domain, filled in from reference TRBV27 and TRBJ1-4, reads EAQVTQNPRYLITVTGKKLTVTCSQNMNHEYMSWYRQDPGLGLRQIYYSMNVEVTDKGDVPEGYKVSRKEKRNFPLILESPSPNQTSLYFCASRDPGQGVGTEKLFFGSGTQLSVL.

Here the CDR3 DNA reads TGTGCCAGCAGTACTTTGGGGGCAGGGGGCTACACCTTC. Amino acid sequence: CASSTLGAGGYTF. J is TRBJ1-2 and V is TRBV12-3 or TRBV12-4; TRBD1 might be the D (6 bases). The CDR3 loop spans 13 amino acids. V gave up 5 bases and J gave up 8 bases, with 15 bases separating them.

The CDR3, as DNA: TGTGCCAGTAGTCGCGAGACAGTTATTATGCATTTT. This gives the protein CASSRETVIMHF. V and J are TRBV19 and TRBJ1-5, with TRBD1 as a possible D gene (5 bases). Trimming removed 5 bases from V and 15 bases from J, with 17 bases in between. CDR3 size: 12 residues. Germline assignment: CDR1 LNHDA and CDR2 SQIVND (reference sequence). Looking up the rest from reference TRBV19 and TRBJ1-5 gives the full variable domain: DGGITQSPKYLFRKEGQNVTLSCEQNLNHDAMYWYRQDPGQGLRLIYYSQIVNDFQKGDIAEGYSVSREKKESFPLTVTSAQKNPTAFYLCASSRETVIMHFGDGTRLSIL.

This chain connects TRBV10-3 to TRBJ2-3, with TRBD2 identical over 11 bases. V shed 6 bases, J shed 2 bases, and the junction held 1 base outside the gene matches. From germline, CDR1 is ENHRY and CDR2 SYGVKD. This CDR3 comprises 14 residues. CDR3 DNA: TGTGCCATCAGGACTAGCGGGGACACAGATACGCAGTATTTT. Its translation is CAIRTSGDTDTQYF.

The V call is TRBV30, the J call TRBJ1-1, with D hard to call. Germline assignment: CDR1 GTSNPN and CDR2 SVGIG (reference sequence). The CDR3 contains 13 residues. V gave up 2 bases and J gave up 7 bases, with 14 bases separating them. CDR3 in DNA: TGTGCCTGGAGTAACACCGAGGCGAGTGAAGCTTTCTTT. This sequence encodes CAWSNTEASEAFF.

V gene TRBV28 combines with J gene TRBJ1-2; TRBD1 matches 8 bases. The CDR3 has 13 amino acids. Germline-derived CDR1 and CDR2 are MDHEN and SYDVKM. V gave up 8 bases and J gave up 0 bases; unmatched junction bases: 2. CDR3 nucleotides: TGTGCCAGCGAGGACAGGGCTAACTATGGCTACACCTTC. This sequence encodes CASEDRANYGYTF.

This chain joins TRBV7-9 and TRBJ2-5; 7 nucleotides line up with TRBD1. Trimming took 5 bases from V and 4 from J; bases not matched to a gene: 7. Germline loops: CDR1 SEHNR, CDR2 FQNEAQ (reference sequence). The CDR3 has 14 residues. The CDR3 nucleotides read TGTGCCAGCAGCACCGGACAGGTATCAGAGACCCAGTACTTC. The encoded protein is CASSTGQVSETQYF.

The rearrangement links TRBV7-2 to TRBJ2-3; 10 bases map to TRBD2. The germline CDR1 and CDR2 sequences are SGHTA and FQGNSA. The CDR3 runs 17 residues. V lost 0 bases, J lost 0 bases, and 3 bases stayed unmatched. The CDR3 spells CASSLALAGASTDTQYF. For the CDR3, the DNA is TGTGCCAGCAGCTTAGCGCTAGCGGGGGCTAGCACAGATACGCAGTATTTT.

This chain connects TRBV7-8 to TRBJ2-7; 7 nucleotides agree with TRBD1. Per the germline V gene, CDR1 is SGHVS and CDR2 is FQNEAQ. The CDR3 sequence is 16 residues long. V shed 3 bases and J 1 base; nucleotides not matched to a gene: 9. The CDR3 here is CASSFRKPGQSYEQYF. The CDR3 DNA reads TGTGCCAGCAGCTTCCGAAAACCGGGACAGTCCTACGAGCAGTACTTC.

The CDR3 DNA follows: TGTGCCAGCAGCGTAGCGGACAGGGTGGAGGGAAAACTGTTTTTT. Its translation is CASSVADRVEGKLFF. This chain connects TRBV9 to TRBJ1-4, with 8 bases lining up with TRBD1. The V segment lost 0 bases and the J segment 10 bases; nucleotides outside the gene matches: 8. Germline CDR1 and CDR2: SGDLS and YYNGEE. The CDR3 is 15 residues long.

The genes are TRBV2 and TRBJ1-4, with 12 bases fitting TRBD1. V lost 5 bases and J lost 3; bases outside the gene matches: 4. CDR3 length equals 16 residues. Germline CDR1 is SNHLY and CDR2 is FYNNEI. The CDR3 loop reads CASSRGQGAANEKLFF. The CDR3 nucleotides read TGTGCCAGCAGTCGGGGACAGGGGGCGGCTAATGAAAAACTGTTTTTT.

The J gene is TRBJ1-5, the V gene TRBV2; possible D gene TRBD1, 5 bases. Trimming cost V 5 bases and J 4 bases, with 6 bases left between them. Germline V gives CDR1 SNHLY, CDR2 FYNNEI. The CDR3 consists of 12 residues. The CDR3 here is CASSRGNQPQHF. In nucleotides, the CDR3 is TGTGCCAGCAGTCGGGGGAATCAGCCCCAGCATTTT.

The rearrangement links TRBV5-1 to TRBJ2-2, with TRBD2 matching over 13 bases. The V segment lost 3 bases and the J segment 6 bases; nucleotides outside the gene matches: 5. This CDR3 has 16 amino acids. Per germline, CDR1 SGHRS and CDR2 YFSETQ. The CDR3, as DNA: TGCGCCAGCAGCTACGGACTAGCGGGGGTGGCCGGGGAGCTGTTTTTT. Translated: CASSYGLAGVAGELFF.

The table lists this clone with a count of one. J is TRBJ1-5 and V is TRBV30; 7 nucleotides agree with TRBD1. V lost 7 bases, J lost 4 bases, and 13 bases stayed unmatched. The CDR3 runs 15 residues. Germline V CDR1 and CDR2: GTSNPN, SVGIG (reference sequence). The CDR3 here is CAFSSDRYGNQPQHF. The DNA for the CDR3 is TGTGCCTTTTCCTCGGACAGGTATGGGAATCAGCCCCAGCATTTT.